The 3 T cell receptor beta chains listed next were all sequenced from one sample in a study of T-cell memory formation after mild COVID-19. TCRdb itself ran the 5' RACE reads through MiXCR, one entry per CDR3 protein. Among approximately 350,000 distinct CDR3 sequences listed, about an eighth were seen once. The sequenced sample was PBMCs or a T cell subset sorted from them (not recorded which). The receptors here all came from a man aged 18-30 years who had mild COVID-19 (a few samples of this study predate the infection). Cell type and time point are not known.

This sequence joins TRBV19 and TRBJ1-1; 9 positions agree with TRBD1. The CDR3 is 16 amino acids. After removal of 5 bases from V and 6 bases from J, the junction contained 13 bases not matched to a gene. Germline V gene data show CDR1 as LNHDA and CDR2 as SQIVND (reference sequence). The CDR3 region is CASSGGTGWVGAEAFF. In DNA, the CDR3 is TGTGCCAGTAGTGGAGGGACAGGGTGGGTCGGGGCTGAAGCTTTCTTT.

The chain couples TRBV27 to TRBJ2-7; unclear D gene. This CDR3 is 12 amino acids long. The V and J ends lost 8 bases and 5 bases respectively, with 13 bases between them. Germline CDR1 is MNHEY and CDR2 is SMNVEV (reference sequence). The chain's CDR3 is CASGPFADEQYF. As DNA, the CDR3 is TGTGCCAGCGGGCCCTTTGCGGACGAGCAGTACTTC.

The chain has TRBV11-2 and TRBJ2-3, with a possible D match to TRBD1 (5 bases). The germline V gene has CDR1 SGHAT and CDR2 FQNNGV. The CDR3 runs 16 residues. Trimming left V 4 bases short and J 4 bases short, with 18 bases between. DNA for the CDR3: TGTGCCAGCAGCTACGGACGGATGTCAGGGCCAGATACGCAGTATTTT. Translation: CASSYGRMSGPDTQYF.